This TCR beta chain was recovered during a study of cytotoxic CD8 clonotypes in ibrutinib-treated CLL. As for the study in general: Patient counts were around 10 relapsed/refractory, more than 14 treatment-naive and about 18 IGHV unmutated.

Germline V gives CDR1 SQVTM, CDR2 ANQGSEA. The V and J ends lost 2 bases and 2 bases respectively, with 16 bases between them. This CDR3 comprises 15 residues. The repertoire was sequenced with immunoSEQ multiplex PCR; TCRdb's copy has only in-frame clones and lacks some. There are approximately 70,000 clones in the sample; 75% to 95% occur only once, and just over 3% lies in the top ten. The J gene is TRBJ2-7, the V gene TRBV29-1; TRBD2 is a possible D gene (5 bases). This TCR came from a human donor with chronic lymphocytic leukemia. Here the sequenced sample was PBMCs, taken after 12 months of ibrutinib treatment. The DNA for the CDR3 is TGCAGCGTTGAACTAGCTAGAGAAGAAACCTACGAGCAGTACTTC. This codes for CSVELAREETYEQYF.